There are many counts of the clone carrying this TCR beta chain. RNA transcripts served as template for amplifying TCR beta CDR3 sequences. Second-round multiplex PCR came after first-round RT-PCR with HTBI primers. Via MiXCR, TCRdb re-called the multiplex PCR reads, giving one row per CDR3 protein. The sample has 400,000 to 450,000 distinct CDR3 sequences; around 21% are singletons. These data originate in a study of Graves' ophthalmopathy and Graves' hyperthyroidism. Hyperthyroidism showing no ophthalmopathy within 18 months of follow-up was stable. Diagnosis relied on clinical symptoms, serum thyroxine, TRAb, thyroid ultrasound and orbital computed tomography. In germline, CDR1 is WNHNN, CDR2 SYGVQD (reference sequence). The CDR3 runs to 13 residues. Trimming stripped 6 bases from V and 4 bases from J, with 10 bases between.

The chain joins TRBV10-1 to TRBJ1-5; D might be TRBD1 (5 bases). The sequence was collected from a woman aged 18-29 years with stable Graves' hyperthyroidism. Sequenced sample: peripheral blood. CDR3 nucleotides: TGCGCCAGCAGCTTTGACAGAAATCAGCCCCAGCATTTT. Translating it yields CASSFDRNQPQHF.